The 15 T cell receptor beta chains in this list originate from one sample, sequenced in a study of a mutant IDH1 vaccine in newly diagnosed glioma. The time point: week 5, during vaccination. Each dose delivered 300 ug of mutant IDH1 20-mer peptide subcutaneously with imiquimod. These receptors have no known antigen. Clones were sequenced by immunoSEQ multiplex PCR, and TCRdb holds only the in-frame ones, with some missing. The table shows fewer than 70,000 clones, with 90% occurring only once. The material sequenced was PBMCs, taken from a glioma patient whose treatment included an IDH1 peptide vaccine. The receptors originated from a woman aged 35 to 49 with glioma.

The chain combines TRBV19 with TRBJ1-1, with a weak D call TRBD1 (6 bases). This CDR3 has 13 amino acids. CDR1 and CDR2 (germline): LNHDA, SQIVND (reference sequence). Deletions cut 6 bases from V and 4 bases from J, with 12 bases between. The CDR3 protein is CASSQGRGTEAFF. In DNA form, the CDR3 reads TGTGCCAGTAGCCAGGGGAGGGGCACTGAAGCTTTCTTT.

J is TRBJ1-1 and V is TRBV7-9; possible D gene TRBD1, 6 bases. Germline V gene lookup returns CDR1 SEHNR and CDR2 FQNEAQ (reference sequence). Deletions cut 5 bases from V and 5 bases from J, with 9 bases between. This CDR3 region has 12 residues. The CDR3 DNA follows: TGTGCCAGCAGCCCAGGGGATACTGAAGCTTTCTTT. This gives the protein CASSPGDTEAFF.

The gene calls are TRBV4-3 and TRBJ1-4; TRBD1 agrees at 10 bases. Germline V gene sequence: CDR1 LGHNA, CDR2 YSLEER. The CDR3 is 17 residues long. With 0 bases clipped from V and 8 bases from J, the junction kept 9 bases outside the gene matches. This CDR3 reads CASSQETTGGGREKLFF. CDR3 DNA sequence: TGCGCCAGCAGCCAAGAAACGACAGGGGGCGGGCGAGAAAAACTGTTTTTT.

The chain joins TRBV11-2 to TRBJ1-3; no firm D call. Germline CDR1 SGHAT, CDR2 FQNNGV. Trimming shortened V by 0 bases and J by 4 bases, and 10 bases separated the two germline ends. This CDR3 region has 15 residues. The CDR3 region is CASSLDRATGNTIYF. The CDR3 nucleotides are TGTGCCAGCAGCTTAGATCGGGCGACGGGAAACACCATATATTTT.

This chain uses TRBV5-1 with TRBJ2-1; 9 bases match TRBD2. CDR3 length equals 15 residues. Germline loops: CDR1 SGHRS, CDR2 YFSETQ. V shed 8 bases, J shed 5 bases, and the junction held 11 bases outside the gene matches. CDR3 nucleotides: TGCGCCAGTGGTCATCTGCTAGCGGGGAACAATGAGCAGTTCTTC. Translating gives CASGHLLAGNNEQFF. Combining the CDR3 with reference TRBV5-1 and TRBJ2-1 gives the whole variable domain KAGVTQTPRYLIKTRGQQVTLSCSPISGHRSVSWYQQTPGQGLQFLFEYFSETQRNKGNFPGRFSGRQFSNSRSEMNVSTLELGDSALYLCASGHLLAGNNEQFFGPGTRLTVL.

This clone occurred a few times. This chain joins TRBV28 and TRBJ1-2; TRBD1 is a possible D gene (5 bases). Germline lookup yields CDR1 MDHEN and CDR2 SYDVKM. The length of the CDR3 is 12 residues. V shed 2 bases and J shed 8 bases, with 9 bases lying between them. The CDR3: CASSLVGDGYTF. In nucleotides, the CDR3 is TGTGCCAGCAGTTTAGTGGGGGACGGCTACACCTTC.

The chain has TRBV6-6 and TRBJ2-3, with 9 positions matching TRBD1. The J segment lost 2 bases and the V segment lost 5 bases, leaving 8 bases of the junction unmatched. Germline CDR1 and CDR2: MNHNY and SVGAGI (reference sequence). The CDR3 contains 16 residues. This chain's CDR3 is CASSGRTGALTDTQYF. CDR3 in DNA: TGTGCCAGCAGTGGTAGGACAGGGGCCCTCACAGATACGCAGTATTTT.

The chain has TRBV27 and TRBJ2-1, with D tentatively TRBD2 (7 bases). V lost 6 bases, J lost 8 bases, and 20 bases lay in between. Germline values: CDR1 MNHEY, CDR2 SMNVEV (reference sequence). This CDR3 spans 15 amino acids. CDR3 nucleotide sequence: TGTGCCAGCAGCCAACGGGGCCAGGGGAGGGATGAGCAGTTCTTC. This gives the protein CASSQRGQGRDEQFF.

The V gene is TRBV19, the J gene TRBJ1-5; D unresolved. V was cut by 9 bases and J by 3 bases, with 9 bases left in between. This CDR3 contains 12 residues. Germline values: CDR1 LNHDA, CDR2 SQIVND (reference sequence). Here the CDR3 DNA reads TGTGCCAGCCGGGATTTCAATCAGCCCCAGCATTTT. It codes for CASRDFNQPQHF.

This rearrangement joins TRBV4-1 to TRBJ1-2; perhaps TRBD1 as D (6 bases). Trimming removed 0 bases at V and 4 bases at J, with 12 bases between. Germline-derived CDR1 and CDR2 are MGHRA and YSYEKL. This CDR3 spans 15 amino acids. CDR3 in amino acids: CASSQDLGAVYGYTF. Written as DNA, the CDR3 is TGCGCCAGCAGCCAAGATTTGGGGGCCGTCTATGGCTACACCTTC.

The V and J genes are TRBV18 and TRBJ1-5; D may be TRBD1 (6 bases). The CDR3 covers 15 residues. V was shortened by 2 bases and J by 0 bases, with 8 bases between the two germline ends. CDR1 is KGHSH, CDR2 LQKENI, per germline. The CDR3 region is CASSPGRGSNQPQHF. CDR3 bases: TGTGCCAGCTCACCAGGCAGGGGTAGCAATCAGCCCCAGCATTTT.

The chain has TRBV2 and TRBJ1-5; 8 bases fit TRBD1. Germline CDR1 is SNHLY and CDR2 is FYNNEI. This CDR3 comprises 16 residues. V lost 0 bases, J lost 5 bases, and 6 bases stayed unmatched. The CDR3, as DNA: TGTGCCAGCAGTGAAGCGACAGGGGCCCTCCATCAGCCCCAGCATTTT. Translation: CASSEATGALHQPQHF.

The chain recombines TRBV7-8 with TRBJ2-2; possible D gene TRBD2, 5 bases. The CDR3 extends over 14 amino acids. V was cut by 2 bases and J by 1 base, with 5 bases left in between. Looked up from germline, CDR1 is SGHVS and CDR2 is FQNEAQ. CDR3 region: CASSLSGNTGELFF. CDR3 DNA: TGTGCCAGCAGCTTAAGCGGGAACACCGGGGAGCTGTTTTTT.

The chain employs TRBV5-4 and TRBJ1-2; the D gene is possibly TRBD1 (5 bases). The length of the CDR3 is 15 residues. The ends were cut back, 4 bases at V and 6 bases at J, with 19 bases in the middle. Germline loops: CDR1 SGHNT, CDR2 YYREEE (reference sequence). The CDR3 region is CASSEPLPGRHGYTF. Written as DNA, the CDR3 is TGTGCCAGCAGCGAGCCCCTTCCAGGGCGGCATGGCTACACCTTC.

The chain has TRBV5-8 and TRBJ1-1; possible D gene TRBD1, 5 bases. V lost 5 bases to trimming and J lost 2 bases, with 13 bases between them. Germline values: CDR1 SGHTS, CDR2 YDEGEE. CDR3 length: 14 amino acids. This CDR3 reads CASRPTEFNTEAFF. CDR3 coding DNA: TGTGCCAGCAGACCGACAGAGTTTAACACTGAAGCTTTCTTT. The full variable domain, its missing parts supplied by reference TRBV5-8 and TRBJ1-1, is EAGVTQSPTHLIKTRGQQATLRCSPISGHTSVYWYQQALGLGLQFLLWYDEGEERNRGNFPPRFSGRQFPNYSSELNVNALELEDSALYLCASRPTEFNTEAFFGQGTRLTVV.